The entry below describes one T cell receptor beta chain. This same CDR3 is encoded by further DNA sequences in the sample. This entry is derived from a study of cytomegalovirus exposure and HLA in healthy donors. Primers: 60 Vbeta forward and 13 Jbeta reverse. The table came from immunoSEQ multiplex PCR; TCRdb's copy has only in-frame clones and leaves some out. The table lists about 180,000 clones, 82% of them singletons. V was shortened by 7 bases and J by 0 bases, with 18 bases between the two germline ends. The CDR3 totals 16 residues. From germline, CDR1 is MNHEY and CDR2 SMNVEV (reference sequence).

This TCR derives from a man aged 40-49 years in good health and CMV-seronegative. Input material: PBMCs. This chain links TRBV27 with TRBJ1-1; D might be TRBD1 (6 bases). CDR3 protein: CASNPPGTFMNTEAFF. DNA of the CDR3: TGTGCCAGCAACCCTCCAGGGACATTTATGAACACTGAAGCTTTCTTT.